This T cell receptor (beta chain) derives from a study of T cell responses to AZD1222 COVID-19 vaccine. Sequencing used immunoSEQ multiplex PCR; TCRdb keeps in-frame clones, though not all of them. The table has 95,000 to 100,000 clones, about 90% seen once. The CDR3 is 19 residues long. The TCR sequence derives from an adult in good health. This chain uses TRBV7-5 with TRBJ2-1; the table gives TRBD2 as D, unverified against the DNA. TRBV7-5 is labeled a pseudogene. The sample in question was peripheral blood, obtained on day 0 of AZD1222 vaccination. The CDR3 region is CARSLHLLAGGRWYNEQFF. In DNA form, the CDR3 reads TGTGCCAGAAGCTTACACTTGCTAGCGGGAGGGAGGTGGTACAATGAGCAGTTCTTC.